The 14 T cell receptor beta chains below were found in one sample sequenced in a study of T cells after yellow fever vaccination. From the 5' RACE reads, TCRdb called clonotypes with MiXCR, one entry per CDR3 protein. The table shows some 670,000 distinct CDR3 sequences, with more than 9% occurring only once. Sequencing was performed on PBMCs, taken on the day of the yellow fever booster vaccination. These receptor sequences come from a man younger than 40 who received the YFV17D yellow fever vaccine.

The chain couples TRBV4-3 to TRBJ2-2; D gene ambiguous. Germline CDR1 is LGHNA and CDR2 is YSLEER. The CDR3 has 14 residues. Deletions cut 4 bases from V and 4 bases from J, with 10 bases between. CDR3 sequence: CASSPQSSTGELFF. CDR3 DNA sequence: TGCGCCAGCAGCCCACAATCGAGCACCGGGGAGCTGTTTTTT.

The CDR3 DNA is TGTGCCAGCCGATGGGACGGCGAGAGCTCCTACAATGAGCAGTTCTTC. As protein: CASRWDGESSYNEQFF. The chain has TRBV4-2 and TRBJ2-1; TRBD1 or TRBD2 may be the D gene (5 bases each). The CDR3 length is 16 residues. V lost 8 bases, J lost 0 bases, and 17 bases lay in between. Germline V gene lookup returns CDR1 LGHNA and CDR2 YNFKEQ.

This clonotype was observed a few times. The rearrangement joins TRBV27 to TRBJ2-1; 14 bases are a match to TRBD2. The CDR3 extends over 17 amino acids. The V segment lost 7 bases and the J segment 2 bases; nucleotides outside the gene matches: 7. Germline V lookup: CDR1 MNHEY, CDR2 SMNVEV (reference sequence). This CDR3 is CASMWATSGGAYNEQFF. The CDR3 bases are TGTGCCAGCATGTGGGCGACTAGCGGGGGGGCCTACAATGAGCAGTTCTTC.

This clonotype has a handful of counts. This chain links TRBV29-1 with TRBJ2-5; D gene unclear. The CDR3 has 12 amino acids. Trimming shortened V by 3 bases and J by 4 bases, and 9 bases separated the two germline ends. Looked up from germline, CDR1 is SQVTM and CDR2 is ANQGSEA. The CDR3 is CSVETSLETQYF. The CDR3 DNA is TGCAGCGTTGAGACATCTCTAGAGACCCAGTACTTC.

The chain uses TRBV28 and TRBJ2-7; D may be TRBD1 (5 bases). This CDR3 has 13 amino acids. Per germline, CDR1 MDHEN and CDR2 SYDVKM. The germline V and J ends were trimmed by 1 base and 6 bases, with 10 bases remaining between them. In DNA, the CDR3 is TGTGCCAGCAGTTTATTCGTAGGGGTCGAGCAGTACTTC. Translated, it gives CASSLFVGVEQYF.

This clonotype was detected ten times or more. The chain recombines TRBV6-5 with TRBJ2-3; no reliable D call. The V gene's germline CDR1 is MNHEY and CDR2 SVGAGI. V was cut by 5 bases and J by 4 bases, with 7 bases left in between. This CDR3 comprises 12 residues. In DNA, the CDR3 is TGTGCCAGCAGTAGCTACTCAGATACGCAGTATTTT. Its protein product is CASSSYSDTQYF.

V usage is TRBV6-5 and J usage is TRBJ2-7; 7 bases line up with TRBD1. With 4 bases clipped from V and 4 bases from J, the junction kept 10 bases outside the gene matches. Germline-derived CDR1 and CDR2 are MNHEY and SVGAGI. The CDR3 sequence is 15 residues long. The CDR3 sequence is CASSSPGQPPYEQYF. The CDR3 coding sequence is TGTGCCAGCAGTTCGCCGGGACAGCCGCCTTACGAGCAGTACTTC.

J is TRBJ1-1 and V is TRBV6-6, with unresolved D. Germline CDR1 MNHNY, CDR2 SVGAGI (reference sequence). Trimming took 6 bases from V and 8 from J, leaving 10 bases between them. The CDR3 runs to 11 residues. The chain's CDR3 is CASRERGEAFF. Written as DNA, the CDR3 is TGTGCCAGCAGAGAGCGGGGAGAAGCTTTCTTT.

This clonotype was seen a handful of times. The gene calls are TRBV28 and TRBJ2-1; D unresolved. V gave up 7 bases and J gave up 9 bases, with 10 bases separating them. The CDR3 runs to 11 residues. From germline, CDR1 is MDHEN and CDR2 SYDVKM. CDR3: CASMGLGEQFF. The CDR3 coding sequence is TGTGCCAGCATGGGGTTGGGTGAGCAGTTCTTC.

The chain carries TRBV28 and TRBJ1-1; D unclear. V was pared by 7 bases and J by 0 bases, with 9 bases between. Germline V CDR1 and CDR2: MDHEN, SYDVKM. This CDR3 is 13 amino acids long. This CDR3 reads CASKGGMNTEAFF. The CDR3 DNA is TGTGCCAGCAAGGGAGGGATGAACACTGAAGCTTTCTTT.

This clonotype was seen many times. The chain combines TRBV27 with TRBJ1-4; 9 bases match TRBD1. J was trimmed by 7 bases and V by 5 bases; bases with no gene match: 14. CDR3 length: 17 residues. The germline gives CDR1 MNHEY, CDR2 SMNVEV (reference sequence). In DNA, the CDR3 is TGTGCCAGCAGTCCATGGGGCCGACAGGGGGGGAGTGAAAAACTGTTTTTT. Amino acid sequence: CASSPWGRQGGSEKLFF.

This clonotype has a handful of counts. This sequence may be a read error, since a much larger clone differs from it by one base. The genes are TRBV5-6 and TRBJ2-2; D remains unclear. This CDR3 comprises 13 residues. V lost 2 bases to trimming and J lost 4 bases, with 6 bases between them. Germline CDR1 and CDR2: SGHDT and YYEEEE. The DNA of the CDR3 is TGTGCCAGCAGCTTCGTCAGCACCGGGGAGCTGTTTTTT. This gives the protein CASSFVSTGELFF.

This clonotype has more than one count but fewer than ten. The V and J genes are TRBV5-4 and TRBJ2-5; 9 bases map to TRBD2. This CDR3 region has 19 residues. J was trimmed by 5 bases and V by 0 bases; bases with no gene match: 17. CDR1 SGHNT and CDR2 YYREEE come from the germline V gene (reference sequence). This CDR3 reads CASSLGVARLAGLWETQYF. As DNA, the CDR3 is TGTGCCAGCAGCTTGGGGGTGGCACGTCTAGCGGGGCTTTGGGAGACCCAGTACTTC.

The CDR3 sequence: CSVVYAQETQYF. CDR3 DNA: TGCAGCGTTGTCTATGCGCAAGAGACCCAGTACTTC. The chain is built from TRBV29-1 and TRBJ2-5, with D unclear. This CDR3 region has 12 residues. V was pared by 4 bases and J by 2 bases, with 8 bases between. Germline V gene data show CDR1 as SQVTM and CDR2 as ANQGSEA.